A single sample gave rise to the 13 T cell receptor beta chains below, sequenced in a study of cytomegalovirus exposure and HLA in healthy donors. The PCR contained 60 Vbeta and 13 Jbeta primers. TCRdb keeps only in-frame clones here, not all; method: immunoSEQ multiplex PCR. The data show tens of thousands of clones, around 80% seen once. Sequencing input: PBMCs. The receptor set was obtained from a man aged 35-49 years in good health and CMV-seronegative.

In DNA form, the CDR3 reads TGTGCCAGCAACCAACAGGGATCCTATGGCTACACCTTC. This encodes CASNQQGSYGYTF. V and J are TRBV5-4 and TRBJ1-2; a weak D match, TRBD1 (6 bases). Germline CDR1 and CDR2: SGHNT and YYREEE (reference sequence). The CDR3 spans 13 residues. The V end was cut by 6 bases, the J end by 4 bases, with 13 bases between.

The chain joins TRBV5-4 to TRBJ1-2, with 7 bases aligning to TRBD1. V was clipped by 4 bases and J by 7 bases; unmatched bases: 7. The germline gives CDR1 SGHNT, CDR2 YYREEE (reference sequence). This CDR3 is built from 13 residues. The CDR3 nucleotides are TGTGCCAGCAGCCTAGACAGGGTGGCTGGCTACACCTTC. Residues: CASSLDRVAGYTF.

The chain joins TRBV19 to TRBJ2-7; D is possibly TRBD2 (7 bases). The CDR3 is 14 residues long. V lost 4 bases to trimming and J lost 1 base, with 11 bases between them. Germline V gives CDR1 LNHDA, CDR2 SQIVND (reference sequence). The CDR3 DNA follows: TGTGCCAGTAGTACGAGGGGGGGGTCCTACGAGCAGTACTTC. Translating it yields CASSTRGGSYEQYF.

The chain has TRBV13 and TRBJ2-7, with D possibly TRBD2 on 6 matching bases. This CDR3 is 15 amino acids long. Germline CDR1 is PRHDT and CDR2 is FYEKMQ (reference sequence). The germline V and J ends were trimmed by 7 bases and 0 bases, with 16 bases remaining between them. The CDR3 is CASNLGGASSYEQYF. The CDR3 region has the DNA TGTGCCAGCAACCTTGGCGGGGCGAGCTCCTACGAGCAGTACTTC. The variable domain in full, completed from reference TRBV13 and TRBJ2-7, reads AAGVIQSPRHLIKEKRETATLKCYPIPRHDTVYWYQQGPGQDPQFLISFYEKMQSDKGSIPDRFSAQQFSDYHSELNMSSLELGDSALYFCASNLGGASSYEQYFGPGTRLTVT.

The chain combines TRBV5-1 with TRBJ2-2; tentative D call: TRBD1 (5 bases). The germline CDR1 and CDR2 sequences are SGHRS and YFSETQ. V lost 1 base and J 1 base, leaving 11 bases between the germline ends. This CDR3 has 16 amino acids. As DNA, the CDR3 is TGCGCCAGCAGCTTGCTTTTGACAGAGAACACCGGGGAGCTGTTTTTT. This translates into CASSLLLTENTGELFF.

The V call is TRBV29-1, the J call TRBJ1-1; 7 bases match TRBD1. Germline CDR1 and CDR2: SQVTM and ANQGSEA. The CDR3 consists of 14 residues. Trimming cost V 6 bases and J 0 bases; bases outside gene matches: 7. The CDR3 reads CSVQKQGLNTEAFF. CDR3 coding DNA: TGCAGCGTGCAAAAACAGGGGCTGAACACTGAAGCTTTCTTT.

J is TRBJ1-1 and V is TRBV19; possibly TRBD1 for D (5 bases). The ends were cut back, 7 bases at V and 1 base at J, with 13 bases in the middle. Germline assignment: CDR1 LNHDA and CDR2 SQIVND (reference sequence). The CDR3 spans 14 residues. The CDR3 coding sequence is TGTGCCAGTACGGGGGGGAGGAGGAACACTGAAGCTTTCTTT. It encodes CASTGGRRNTEAFF.

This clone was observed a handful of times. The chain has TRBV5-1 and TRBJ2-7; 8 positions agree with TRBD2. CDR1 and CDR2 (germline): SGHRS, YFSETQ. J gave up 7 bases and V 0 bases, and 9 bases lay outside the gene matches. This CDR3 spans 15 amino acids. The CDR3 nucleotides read TGCGCCAGCAGCTTGGCCTCGGGAGGGCCGAGGGAGCAGTACTTC. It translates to CASSLASGGPREQYF.

CDR3: CASTRTGEETQYF. In nucleotides, the CDR3 is TGCGCCAGCACCCGGACAGGGGAGGAGACCCAGTACTTC. The gene calls are TRBV5-1 and TRBJ2-5; 9 nucleotides align to TRBD1. The germline CDR1 and CDR2 sequences are SGHRS and YFSETQ. The length of the CDR3 is 13 residues. With V trimmed by 6 bases and J by 5 bases, 5 bases remained unmatched.

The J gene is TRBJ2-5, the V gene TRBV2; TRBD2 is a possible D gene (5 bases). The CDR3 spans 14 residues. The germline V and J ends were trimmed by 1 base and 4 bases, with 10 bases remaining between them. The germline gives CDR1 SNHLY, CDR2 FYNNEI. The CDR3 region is CASSEETSRETQYF. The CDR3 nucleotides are TGTGCCAGCAGTGAAGAAACTAGTAGAGAGACCCAGTACTTC. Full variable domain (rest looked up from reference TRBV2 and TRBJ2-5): EPEVTQTPSHQVTQMGQEVILRCVPISNHLYFYWYRQILGQKVEFLVSFYNNEISEKSEIFDDQFSVERPDGSNFTLKIRSTKLEDSAMYFCASSEETSRETQYFGPGTRLLVL.

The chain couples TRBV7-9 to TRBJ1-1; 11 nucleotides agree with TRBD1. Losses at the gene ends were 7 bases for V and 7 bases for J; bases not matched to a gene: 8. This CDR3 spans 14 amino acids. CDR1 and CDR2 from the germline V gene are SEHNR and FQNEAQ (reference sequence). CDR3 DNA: TGTGCCAGCACCATGGGACAGGGGGAGGGTGAAGCTTTCTTT. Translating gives CASTMGQGEGEAFF.

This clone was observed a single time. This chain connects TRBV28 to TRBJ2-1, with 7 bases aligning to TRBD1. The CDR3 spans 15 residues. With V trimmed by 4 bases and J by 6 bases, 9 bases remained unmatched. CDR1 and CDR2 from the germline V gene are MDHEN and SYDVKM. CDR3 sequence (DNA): TGTGCCAGCAGTTCTTTCCGACAGGGTGGCAATGAGCAGTTCTTC. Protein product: CASSSFRQGGNEQFF.

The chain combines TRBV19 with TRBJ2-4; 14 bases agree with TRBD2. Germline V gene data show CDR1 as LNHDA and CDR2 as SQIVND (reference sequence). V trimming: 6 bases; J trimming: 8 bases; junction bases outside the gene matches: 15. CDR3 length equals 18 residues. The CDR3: CASSTHPGLAGAGYIQYF. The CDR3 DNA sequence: TGTGCCAGTAGCACTCATCCGGGACTAGCGGGAGCGGGTTACATTCAGTACTTC.